A selection of T cell receptor beta chains follows, all from one sample in a study of blood T cell repertoires in COVID-19. Profiling relied on immunoSEQ multiplex PCR, and the TCRdb table lists in-frame clones only, not all of them. The sample includes 250,000 to 300,000 clones, roughly 83% seen only once; the top ten take about 4.3%. Sequencing used peripheral blood. The receptors originated from a man aged 55-75 years who had recovered from COVID-19. Both conserved end residues are part of each CDR3. The order of the fields is clone size, D gene, J gene, V gene, CDR3 DNA, CDR3 protein. The D gene is left open where the match is weak. Size tells how often a clone was seen (once, few, many) or the class of an expanded clone, and some rows leave it out.

once | TRBD1 | TRBJ2-6 | TRBV10-3 | TGTGCCATCAGTGAGTCGACAGGGGGGGTCTCTGGGGCCAACGTCCTGACTTTC | CAISESTGGVSGANVLTF
once | TRBD1 | TRBJ1-2 | TRBV29-1 | TGCAGCGCTCGACAGGGATTCGATGGCTACACCTTC | CSARQGFDGYTF
few | . | TRBJ1-5 | TRBV15 | TGTGCCACCAGCAGAGACCACCCCCGAGGGCCCCAGCATTTT | CATSRDHPRGPQHF
. | TRBD1 | TRBJ2-2 | TRBV30 | TGTGCCTGGAGTGTCCAGGGGGCAAACGGGGAGCTGTTTTTT | CAWSVQGANGELFF
. | . | TRBJ2-1 | TRBV3-1/TRBV3-2 | TGTGCCAGCAGCCAATACCTGGACACCGCTCGCGAGCAGTTCTTC | CASSQYLDTAREQFF
. | . | TRBJ2-5 | TRBV27 | TGTGCCAGCAGTCCCTTTTACAGGGAAACCGAGACCCAGTACTTC | CASSPFYRETETQYF
. | TRBD1 | TRBJ1-1 | TRBV7-3 | TGTGCCAGCAGCTTATCTGGACAGGGGAACACTGAAGCTTTCTTT | CASSLSGQGNTEAFF
once | TRBD1 | TRBJ1-2 | TRBV7-3 | TGTGCCAGCAGCTTGGGACAGGGAGGCTACACCTTC | CASSLGQGGYTF
. | . | TRBJ2-2 | TRBV12-3/TRBV12-4 | TGTGCCAGCGGACTGCCGAACACCGGGGAGCTGTTTTTT | CASGLPNTGELFF
. | . | TRBJ2-5 | TRBV28 | TGTGCCAGCAGTTTAGGCGGACTATTCCAAGAGACCCAGTACTTC | CASSLGGLFQETQYF
. | . | TRBJ2-2 | TRBV5-4 | TGTGCCAGCAGCCGCATCGGGGCGAACACCGGGGAGCTGTTTTTT | CASSRIGANTGELFF
. | TRBD1 | TRBJ2-1 | TRBV18 | TGTGCCAGCTCGCGCACAGGGGGCAATGAGCAGTTCTTC | CASSRTGGNEQFF
. | TRBD1 | TRBJ2-3 | TRBV28 | TGTGCCAGCAGGGGACAGGGCCCAGATACGCAGTATTTT | CASRGQGPDTQYF
once | TRBD1 | TRBJ2-1 | TRBV5-4 | TGTGCCAGCAGCTTGGGTGGCGGACAGGGGTCCCATGAGCAGTTCTTC | CASSLGGGQGSHEQFF
. | . | TRBJ2-2 | TRBV28 | TGTGCCAGCAGTTTAGCGGGATCCTACACCGGGGAGCTGTTTTTT | CASSLAGSYTGELFF
. | TRBD2 | TRBJ2-3 | TRBV10-1 | TGCGCCAGCAGTGAGTCGATACGCGGGAGAAGAAATACGCAGTATTTT | CASSESIRGRRNTQYF
. | . | TRBJ1-5 | TRBV11-2 | TGTGCCAGCAGCTTATTTTCGGGGGGCTTCAATCAGCCCCAGCATTTT | CASSLFSGGFNQPQHF
once | . | TRBJ2-5 | TRBV18 | TGTGCCAGCTCACCTAAGTGGGGCTTGGAGACCCAGTACTTC | CASSPKWGLETQYF
few | . | TRBJ2-7 | TRBV30 | TGTGCCTGGTCCATCCGGGTGGGGGCAAACTACGAGCAGTACTTC | CAWSIRVGANYEQYF
. | TRBD1 | TRBJ1-4 | TRBV6-5 | TGTGCCAGCTCTTCCGACAGGGCGCAAGAAAAACTGTTTTTT | CASSSDRAQEKLFF
. | TRBD1 | TRBJ2-7 | TRBV2 | TGTGCCAGCAGCCAACAGGGGGCGGCCTACGAGCAGTACTTC | CASSQQGAAYEQYF
few | . | TRBJ1-1 | TRBV3-1/TRBV3-2 | TGTGCCAGCAGCCAAGCGGGGGGCGTCAGTGGAGCTTTCTTT | CASSQAGGVSGAFF
. | . | TRBJ1-5 | TRBV12-3/TRBV12-4 | TGTGCCAGCAGTTTAGACACTCAGCCCCAGCATTTT | CASSLDTQPQHF
. | . | TRBJ2-6 | TRBV5-4 | TGTGCCAGCAGCCCGGGTCTCTCGGCCAACGTCCTGACTTTC | CASSPGLSANVLTF
. | TRBD1 | TRBJ1-1 | TRBV2 | TGTGCCAGCAGAAGGACAGGCTCGCCGAACACTGAAGCTTTCTTT | CASRRTGSPNTEAFF
. | TRBD1 | TRBJ2-5 | TRBV11-2 | TGTGCCAGCAGCACCTACCGTAGGACAGGGGGCCGACAAGAGACCCAGTACTTC | CASSTYRRTGGRQETQYF
. | . | TRBJ2-7 | TRBV30 | TGTGCCTGGAGTGCCGGGACTTTCTACGAGCAGTACTTC | CAWSAGTFYEQYF
. | . | TRBJ1-4 | TRBV6-1 | TGTGCCAGCAGTGGCTTCCAAACGGTAACTAATGAAAAACTGTTTTTT | CASSGFQTVTNEKLFF
. | TRBD2 | TRBJ2-7 | TRBV4-1 | TGCGCCAGCAGCCACCCCCCCAATCAAGCGGGGCTATCCTACGAGCAGTACTTC | CASSHPPNQAGLSYEQYF
. | TRBD1 | TRBJ1-6 | TRBV5-4 | TGTGCCAGCAGCCTGGGGACAGGGAGGCTGAGCTCCTATAATTCACCCCTCCACTTT | CASSLGTGRLSSYNSPLHF
. | . | TRBJ2-5 | TRBV18 | TGTGCCAGCTCACCAAACGGAGCCGCTCAAGAGACCCAGTACTTC | CASSPNGAAQETQYF
few | . | TRBJ2-6 | TRBV27 | TGTGCCAGCAAAGCTCCCCTAGGGGCTGGGGCCAACGTCCTGACTTTC | CASKAPLGAGANVLTF
. | TRBD2 | TRBJ2-5 | TRBV28 | TGTGCCAGCAGGACCACCCCTGGGGGGGTACAGACCCAGTACTTC | CASRTTPGGVQTQYF
. | TRBD1 | TRBJ2-1 | TRBV6-1 | TGTGCCAGCAGTGAAACCCCAGGGGGAAGGAATGAGCAGTTCTTC | CASSETPGGRNEQFF
. | TRBD1 | TRBJ2-6 | TRBV5-4 | TGTGCCAGCAGCTTACCCCGGGACAGGGGGCTTGGGGCCAACGTCCTGACTTTC | CASSLPRDRGLGANVLTF
. | . | TRBJ1-6 | TRBV3-1/TRBV3-2 | TGTGCCAGCGGAGACAGAAATTCACCCCTCCACTTT | CASGDRNSPLHF
. | . | TRBJ2-3 | TRBV7-2 | TGTGCCAGCAGCTCCCCGGCGGGACGGCGTACGCAGTATTTT | CASSSPAGRRTQYF
few | TRBD1 | TRBJ2-2 | TRBV28 | TGTGCCAGCAGTTTAGTCGTTTACGGGACAGCTCGCTCTGGGGAGCTGTTTTTT | CASSLVVYGTARSGELFF
. | TRBD1 | TRBJ1-6 | TRBV2 | TGTGCCAGCAGGAAACAGGGGTTAGATAATTCACCCCTCCACTTT | CASRKQGLDNSPLHF
. | TRBD1 | TRBJ2-1 | TRBV27 | TGTGCCAGCGGATGGCAGGGGGCGTCGTACAATGAGCAGTTCTTC | CASGWQGASYNEQFF
. | . | TRBJ1-2 | TRBV7-8 | TGTGCCAGCAGCTCCCCTTCAGGAGGGGTGTCCGGCTACACCTTC | CASSSPSGGVSGYTF
. | . | TRBJ2-1 | TRBV7-8 | TGTGCCAGCAGCCCCCAATCTTTGTGGGCTGGGGAGCAGTTCTTC | CASSPQSLWAGEQFF
. | . | TRBJ2-3 | TRBV27 | TGTGCCAGCAGTTACCTTGACGGGATTAGCACAGATACGCAGTATTTT | CASSYLDGISTDTQYF
. | . | TRBJ1-2 | TRBV5-4 | TGTGCCAGCAGCGGGGACGCAACAGGGGGCTACACCTTC | CASSGDATGGYTF
. | TRBD2 | TRBJ2-3 | TRBV11-2 | TGTGCCAGCAGCAGACTAGCGGGAGGGATAGATACGCAGTATTTT | CASSRLAGGIDTQYF